This entry describes one T cell receptor beta chain. Its antigen target is currently unknown. Base-call qualities are not available, and no considerably larger clone is one nucleotide away. TCRdb shows the sequencer as Illumina HiSeq 1500. The public reads were reanalyzed by TCRdb: fastp trimming at Q25, MiXCR alignment, in-frame beta chains only. Every CDR3 protein is listed once, alongside the most common genes and DNA of its rows. The sample table holds about 740,000 distinct CDR3 sequences, of which roughly 33% were seen once. 15% to 20% of the sample lies in the top ten. This sample is drawn from a study of T cell repertoires in cytomegalovirus infection (dated by TCRdb to the late 2010s). With regard to the full study: The peptide stimulations were aimed at well-studied HLA-B-restricted epitopes as well as recently identified HLA-C-restricted CMV epitopes, whose presentation resists viral immunomodulation. The HLA type of each donor mattered for the analysis, because public TCR beta signatures pointed to carriage of CMV infection along with the matching HLA type.

V drops 3 bases and J drops 3 bases, leaving 12 bases in between. Taken from cysteine to phenylalanine, the CDR3 has 14 residues. Only CDR3 DNA is held: 42 bases, read in frame from base 1. Findings and caveats that apply to the study as a whole: Carriers of CMV infection plus the relevant HLA type were discriminated by the cumulative frequency of public TCR beta family members in the study cohort and in an independent 352-donor cohort. The ex vivo response was dominated by HLA-C-restricted CMV-specific TCR beta clonotypes, and the single most frequent clonotype in two of eight donors was supplied by these HLA-C-restricted clonotypes.

The treatment or condition label on this specimen signifies: in vitro stimulation with specific CMV peptide epitopes to enrich CMV-specific T cells. This receptor chain uses TRBV12-3 or TRBV12-4 and TRBJ2-7, with an unclear D gene assignment. This TCR derives from a human donor in good health (CMV status not recorded). Some clones in this sample may be carry-over from other donors' samples. The sequencing here drew on cultured PBMCs, taken from culture after CMV antigen stimulation. Here the CDR3 is given as CASSFSRRLYEQYF. In nucleotides, the sequence is TGTGCCAGCAGTTTCTCACGGAGACTCTACGAGCAGTACTTC.